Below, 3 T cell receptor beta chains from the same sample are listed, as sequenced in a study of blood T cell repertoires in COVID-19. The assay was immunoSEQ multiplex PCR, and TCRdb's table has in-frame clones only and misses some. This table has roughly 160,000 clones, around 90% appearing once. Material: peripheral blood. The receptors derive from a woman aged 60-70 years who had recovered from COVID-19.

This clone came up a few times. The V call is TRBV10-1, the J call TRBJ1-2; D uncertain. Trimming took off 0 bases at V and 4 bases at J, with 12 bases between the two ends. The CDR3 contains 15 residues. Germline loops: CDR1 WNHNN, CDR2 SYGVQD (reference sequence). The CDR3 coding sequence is TGCGCCAGCAGTGAGTCGATTCGGGATTTCTATGGCTACACCTTC. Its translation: CASSESIRDFYGYTF.

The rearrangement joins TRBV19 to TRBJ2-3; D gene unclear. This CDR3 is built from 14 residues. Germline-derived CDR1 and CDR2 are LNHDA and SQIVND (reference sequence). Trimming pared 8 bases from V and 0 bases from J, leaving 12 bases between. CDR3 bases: TGTGCCAGTCACTCGCGCGCTAGCACAGATACGCAGTATTTT. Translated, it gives CASHSRASTDTQYF.

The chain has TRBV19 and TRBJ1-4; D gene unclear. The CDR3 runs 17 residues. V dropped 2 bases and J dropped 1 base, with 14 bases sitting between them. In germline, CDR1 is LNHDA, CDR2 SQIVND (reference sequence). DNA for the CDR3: TGTGCCAGTAGTATATCGAGGGCGGTGGGAACTAATGAAAAACTGTTTTTT. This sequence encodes CASSISRAVGTNEKLFF.